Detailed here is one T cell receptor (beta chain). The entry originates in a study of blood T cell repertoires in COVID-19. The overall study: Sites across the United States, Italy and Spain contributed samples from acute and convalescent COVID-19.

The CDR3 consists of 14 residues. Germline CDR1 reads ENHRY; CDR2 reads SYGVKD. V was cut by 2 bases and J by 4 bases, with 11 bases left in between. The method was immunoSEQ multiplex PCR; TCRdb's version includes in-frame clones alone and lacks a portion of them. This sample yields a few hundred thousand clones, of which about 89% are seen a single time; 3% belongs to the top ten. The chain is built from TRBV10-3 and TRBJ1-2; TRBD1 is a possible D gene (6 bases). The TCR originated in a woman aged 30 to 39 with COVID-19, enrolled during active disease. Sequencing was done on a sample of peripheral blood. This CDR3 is CAISETGSSYGYTF. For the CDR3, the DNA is TGTGCCATCAGTGAGACAGGGTCCTCCTATGGCTACACCTTC.